A single sample gave rise to the 31 T cell receptor beta chains below, sequenced in a study of cytomegalovirus exposure and HLA in healthy donors. Amplification used 60 Vbeta primers and 13 Jbeta primers. Sequencing used immunoSEQ multiplex PCR; TCRdb keeps in-frame clones, though not all of them. Of around 100,000 clones in the sample, about 61% were seen once. The sample consisted of PBMCs. These TCRs come from a woman younger than 45 in good health and CMV-seronegative.

This clone has only one observation. The CDR3 region has the DNA TGTGCCAGCAGCTTAGGATTCATCGGGGTCAATGAGCAGTTCTTC. Amino acids: CASSLGFIGVNEQFF. The V call is TRBV7-6, the J call TRBJ2-1; TRBD2 might be the D (5 bases). V was shortened by 1 base and J by 6 bases, with 13 bases between the two germline ends. The CDR3 covers 15 residues. Germline V gene sequence: CDR1 SGHVS, CDR2 FNYEAQ.

The chain recombines TRBV9 with TRBJ2-7; 7 bases map to TRBD2. Germline CDR1 reads SGDLS; CDR2 reads YYNGEE. CDR3 length: 16 amino acids. The V and J ends lost 4 bases and 2 bases, in that order; junction bases with no gene match: 12. The CDR3 protein is CASSPTPSGLPYEQYF. The CDR3 DNA follows: TGTGCCAGCAGCCCTACCCCTAGCGGCTTGCCCTACGAGCAGTACTTC.

This clone was found once. The chain employs TRBV7-9 and TRBJ1-2; 7 nucleotides agree with TRBD1. V shed 1 base, J shed 8 bases, and the junction held 7 bases outside the gene matches. The CDR3 spans 14 residues. Germline-derived CDR1 and CDR2 are SEHNR and FQNEAQ (reference sequence). The DNA for the CDR3 is TGTGCCAGCAGCTTAGGAGAGACAGGGCAAGGCTACACCTTC. Protein: CASSLGETGQGYTF.

The chain recombines TRBV7-2 with TRBJ2-2, with TRBD1 matching 9 bases. The junction had 5 bases not matched to a gene; V was cut back by 6 bases and J by 6 bases. Germline values: CDR1 SGHTA, CDR2 FQGNSA. The CDR3 sequence is 14 residues long. The DNA for the CDR3 is TGTGCCAGCAGTGGGACAGGGTCTCCCGGGGAGCTGTTTTTT. Protein product: CASSGTGSPGELFF.

This clone turned up a few times. The V call is TRBV5-1, the J call TRBJ1-4; D ambiguous. This CDR3 is built from 13 residues. V lost 5 bases to trimming and J lost 3 bases, with 8 bases between them. CDR1 and CDR2 (germline): SGHRS, YFSETQ. The CDR3 spells CASSYFPNEKLFF. Written as DNA, the CDR3 is TGCGCCAGCAGTTATTTTCCTAATGAAAAACTGTTTTTT.

V usage is TRBV14 and J usage is TRBJ2-7, with 7 bases lining up with TRBD1. The CDR3 contains 13 residues. Looked up from germline, CDR1 is SGHDN and CDR2 is FVKESK. Germline trimming cut 4 bases from V and 1 base from J; bases unmatched to any gene: 1. CDR3 DNA: TGTGCCAGCAGCCGGACAGGATCCTACGAGCAGTACTTC. This translates into CASSRTGSYEQYF.

This sequence joins TRBV5-1 and TRBJ2-7; 12 nucleotides line up with TRBD2. Per germline, CDR1 SGHRS and CDR2 YFSETQ. The CDR3 loop spans 17 amino acids. J lost 1 base, V lost 0 bases, and 5 bases had no gene match. The CDR3 loop is CASSLVTSGSRSYEQYF. CDR3 DNA sequence: TGCGCCAGCAGCTTGGTGACTAGCGGGAGTAGGTCCTACGAGCAGTACTTC.

The J gene is TRBJ2-7, the V gene TRBV6-5; D perhaps matches TRBD2 (6 bases). The CDR3 totals 16 residues. The V gene lost 0 bases and the J gene lost 3 bases, with 15 bases spanning the gap. In germline, CDR1 is MNHEY, CDR2 SVGAGI. CDR3: CASSYSMLARNYEQYF. The CDR3 bases are TGTGCCAGCAGTTACTCGATGCTAGCGAGAAACTACGAGCAGTACTTC.

This clone has more than one count but fewer than ten. The chain employs TRBV9 and TRBJ2-5; TRBD2 matches 14 bases. Germline CDR1 is SGDLS and CDR2 is YYNGEE. This CDR3 contains 15 residues. V lost 3 bases to trimming and J lost 5 bases; unmatched junction nucleotides: 3. The CDR3 DNA is TGTGCCAGCAGCGGACTAGCGGGAGGGTACGAGACCCAGTACTTC. Its translation: CASSGLAGGYETQYF.

The V call is TRBV7-2, the J call TRBJ1-2; a possible D gene is TRBD1 (6 bases). Germline V gene lookup returns CDR1 SGHTA and CDR2 FQGNSA. V was clipped by 5 bases and J by 4 bases, with 11 bases between them. The CDR3 runs to 13 residues. This CDR3 is CASSPQGTYGYTF. CDR3 in DNA: TGTGCCAGCAGCCCCCAGGGGACCTATGGCTACACCTTC. The complete variable domain, with remaining parts taken from reference TRBV7-2 and TRBJ1-2, reads GAGVSQSPSNKVTEKGKDVELRCDPISGHTALYWYRQSLGQGLEFLIYFQGNSAPDKSGLPSDRFSAERTGGSVSTLTIQRTQQEDSAVYLCASSPQGTYGYTFGSGTRLTVV.

The chain is built from TRBV5-4 and TRBJ1-1; TRBD1 agrees at 8 bases. Per germline, CDR1 SGHNT and CDR2 YYREEE (reference sequence). CDR3 size: 14 residues. The V and J ends lost 6 bases and 4 bases, in that order; junction bases with no gene match: 8. DNA for the CDR3: TGTGCCAGCACCCTTACAGGGGGGGCCACTGAAGCTTTCTTT. Translating it yields CASTLTGGATEAFF.

The chain has TRBV6-1 and TRBJ2-7, with 9 bases fitting TRBD2. J was trimmed by 2 bases and V by 3 bases; bases with no gene match: 2. CDR1 and CDR2 from the germline V gene are MNHNS and SASEGT. The CDR3 covers 14 residues. CDR3 protein: CASSDSGRPYEQYF. CDR3 DNA sequence: TGTGCCAGCAGTGACAGCGGGAGGCCCTACGAGCAGTACTTC.

The chain uses TRBV6-1 and TRBJ2-7, with TRBD2 matching 13 bases. The germline V gene has CDR1 MNHNS and CDR2 SASEGT. V shed 4 bases and J 4 bases; nucleotides not matched to a gene: 4. The CDR3 sequence is 15 residues long. CDR3 sequence: CASSALAGGAYEQYF. The CDR3 nucleotides are TGTGCCAGCAGTGCACTAGCGGGAGGGGCATACGAGCAGTACTTC.

This chain links TRBV6-1 with TRBJ2-7, with TRBD1 as a possible D gene (6 bases). Germline V gene lookup returns CDR1 MNHNS and CDR2 SASEGT. With 7 bases removed from V and 6 bases from J, the gap between germline ends came to 13 bases. The CDR3 extends over 12 amino acids. CDR3 sequence (DNA): TGTGCCAGCACAGAGACAGGCGGCGAGCAGTACTTC. Its translation: CASTETGGEQYF.

This sequence joins TRBV5-6 and TRBJ2-7; D call uncertain. Trimming pared 2 bases from V and 5 bases from J, leaving 11 bases between. CDR1 and CDR2 (germline): SGHDT, YYEEEE. The CDR3 is 13 amino acids. CDR3 sequence: CASSLTVVHEQYF. CDR3 sequence (DNA): TGTGCCAGCAGCTTAACCGTAGTTCACGAGCAGTACTTC.

This clone occurred once. In DNA, the CDR3 is TGCAGCGTTGGCGGGACAGAGCTCCTAGCGGGAGCCCATTCGAGCTCCTACGAGCAGTACTTC. Its translation is CSVGGTELLAGAHSSSYEQYF. J is TRBJ2-7 and V is TRBV29-1; 10 nucleotides line up with TRBD2. The CDR3 is 21 residues long. V was clipped by 4 bases and J by 0 bases; unmatched bases: 24. The V gene's germline CDR1 is SQVTM and CDR2 ANQGSEA.

V is TRBV9 and J is TRBJ2-5; 9 bases map to TRBD2. Germline assignment: CDR1 SGDLS and CDR2 YYNGEE. J lost 0 bases, V lost 2 bases, and 2 bases had no gene match. This CDR3 region has 15 residues. The CDR3 DNA reads as TGTGCCAGCAGCGTGACTAGCGGACACCAAGAGACCCAGTACTTC. Protein: CASSVTSGHQETQYF.

The genes are TRBV19 and TRBJ2-3; maybe TRBD2 (5 bases). V was cut by 5 bases and J by 4 bases, with 16 bases left in between. CDR1 LNHDA and CDR2 SQIVND come from the germline V gene (reference sequence). CDR3 length: 15 amino acids. For the CDR3, the DNA is TGTGCCAGTAGTCAACGCGAGGGATCCCCAGATACGCAGTATTTT. It translates to CASSQREGSPDTQYF.

The genes are TRBV6-4 and TRBJ1-5; D gene ambiguous. The germline CDR1 and CDR2 sequences are MRHNA and SNTAGT. This CDR3 spans 14 amino acids. V dropped 4 bases and J dropped 2 bases, with 9 bases sitting between them. CDR3 coding DNA: TGTGCCAGCAGTGCACAGCGGGGCAATCAGCCCCAGCATTTT. It translates to CASSAQRGNQPQHF.

This chain joins TRBV9 and TRBJ2-5; 12 nucleotides agree with TRBD1. Germline CDR1 reads SGDLS; CDR2 reads YYNGEE. CDR3 length equals 14 residues. After removal of 6 bases from V and 5 bases from J, the junction contained 5 bases not matched to a gene. CDR3 coding DNA: TGTGCCAGCACCGGGACAGGGGGCTTTGAGACCCAGTACTTC. It encodes CASTGTGGFETQYF.

This rearrangement joins TRBV2 to TRBJ1-4, with TRBD1 identical over 7 bases. From germline, CDR1 is SNHLY and CDR2 FYNNEI. J lost 8 bases, V lost 4 bases, and 4 bases had no gene match. The CDR3 runs to 13 residues. CDR3 region: CASSGTGPEKLFF. CDR3 coding DNA: TGTGCCAGCAGTGGGACAGGTCCCGAAAAACTGTTTTTT.

A note on this clone: Additional DNA sequences in this sample encode the identical CDR3. This chain uses TRBV4-3 with TRBJ2-3; 9 nucleotides match TRBD2. V was pared by 0 bases and J by 0 bases, with 1 base of the junction left unmatched. From germline, CDR1 is LGHNA and CDR2 YSLEER. This CDR3 spans 16 amino acids. The CDR3 nucleotides read TGCGCCAGCAGCCAAGACCTAGCGGGAAGCACAGATACGCAGTATTTT. This encodes CASSQDLAGSTDTQYF.

J is TRBJ2-1 and V is TRBV9; TRBD2 matches at 7 bases. CDR3 length: 15 residues. Germline V lookup: CDR1 SGDLS, CDR2 YYNGEE. Germline trimming cut 0 bases from V and 5 bases from J; bases unmatched to any gene: 5. The CDR3, as DNA: TGTGCCAGCAGCGTAGACCCAGCGGGAAACAATGAGCAGTTCTTC. Protein sequence: CASSVDPAGNNEQFF.

This clone appeared a few times. CDR3 DNA sequence: TGTGCCTGGAGTCGGGGGGGCCCCAGCTATGAGCAGTTCTTC. Its protein product is CAWSRGGPSYEQFF. The chain joins TRBV30 to TRBJ2-1, with 8 nucleotides matching TRBD2. Germline V CDR1 and CDR2: GTSNPN, SVGIG (reference sequence). This CDR3 is 14 amino acids long. The V segment lost 2 bases and the J segment 8 bases; nucleotides outside the gene matches: 8.

The rearrangement links TRBV4-1 to TRBJ2-7; a weak D match, TRBD1 (6 bases). This CDR3 contains 15 residues. The V end lost 6 bases, the J end lost 2 bases, and 17 bases lay between the germline ends. Germline V gene lookup returns CDR1 MGHRA and CDR2 YSYEKL. The CDR3 protein is CASSLTGTPPYEQYF. The CDR3 DNA reads as TGCGCCAGCAGTCTTACGGGGACACCCCCCTACGAGCAGTACTTC.

This chain uses TRBV19 with TRBJ2-7; 12 bases line up with TRBD1. This CDR3 has 15 residues. V shed 3 bases, J shed 5 bases, and the junction held 5 bases outside the gene matches. Germline loops: CDR1 LNHDA, CDR2 SQIVND (reference sequence). Here the CDR3 reads CASSITGTGGNEQYF. CDR3 bases: TGTGCCAGTAGTATTACCGGGACAGGGGGCAACGAGCAGTACTTC.

There are a few counts of this clone. CDR3 sequence reads: CSVAKSSGNTIYF. In nucleotides, the CDR3 is TGCAGCGTTGCGAAGAGCTCTGGAAACACCATATATTTT. The V call is TRBV29-1, the J call TRBJ1-3, with no clear D. CDR1 and CDR2 (germline): SQVTM, ANQGSEA. This CDR3 spans 13 amino acids. V gave up 4 bases and J gave up 0 bases, with 7 bases separating them.

In this sample, this clone turned up a few times. V and J are TRBV10-3 and TRBJ1-4, with TRBD1 identical over 7 bases. V shed 3 bases, J shed 3 bases, and the junction held 4 bases outside the gene matches. CDR1 and CDR2 (germline): ENHRY, SYGVKD. The length of the CDR3 is 15 residues. The CDR3 here is CAISDSGGSNEKLFF. In DNA, the CDR3 is TGTGCCATCAGTGACTCAGGGGGATCTAATGAAAAACTGTTTTTT.

This clone appeared once. The V and J genes are TRBV11-2 and TRBJ2-2; 7 bases fit TRBD2. The CDR3 has 17 residues. From germline, CDR1 is SGHAT and CDR2 FQNNGV. The V segment lost 5 bases and the J segment 0 bases; nucleotides outside the gene matches: 9. CDR3 in DNA: TGTGCCAGCAGCCCCCTTGGGGGGGTAGCGAACACCGGGGAGCTGTTTTTT. Protein product: CASSPLGGVANTGELFF.

The V gene is TRBV2, the J gene TRBJ2-1; 10 nucleotides agree with TRBD2. The junction had 8 bases not matched to a gene; V was cut back by 5 bases and J by 10 bases. This CDR3 spans 14 amino acids. Per germline, CDR1 SNHLY and CDR2 FYNNEI. Written as DNA, the CDR3 is TGTGCCAGCAGTAGGACTAGCGGTCTCCACGAGCAGTTCTTC. Encoded protein: CASSRTSGLHEQFF.

The chain employs TRBV7-9 and TRBJ2-1, with D perhaps matching TRBD2 (5 bases). Germline V gene lookup returns CDR1 SEHNR and CDR2 FQNEAQ (reference sequence). Trimming took off 0 bases at V and 4 bases at J, with 10 bases between the two ends. This CDR3 spans 15 amino acids. The CDR3 DNA follows: TGTGCCAGCAGCTTAGCGAGGGCCCCGTACAATGAGCAGTTCTTC. This encodes CASSLARAPYNEQFF. Combining the CDR3 with reference TRBV7-9 and TRBJ2-1 gives the whole variable domain DTGVSQNPRHKITKRGQNVTFRCDPISEHNRLYWYRQTLGQGPEFLTYFQNEAQLEKSRLLSDRFSAERPKGSFSTLEIQRTEQGDSAMYLCASSLARAPYNEQFFGPGTRLTVL.